The clone carrying this T cell receptor beta chain was recorded many times. CDR3 length: 20 amino acids. Germline assignment: CDR1 DFQATT and CDR2 SNEGSKA (reference sequence). Trimming took 3 bases from V and 2 from J; bases not matched to a gene: 15. The sample comes from a study of spatial heterogeneity in lung cancer. MiXCR was run by TCRdb on the 5' RACE reads, yielding one entry per CDR3 protein. Among some 40,000 distinct CDR3 sequences listed, less than 6.5% were seen once. Time point described: sample taken at primary tumor resection. The chain couples TRBV20-1 to TRBJ2-3; 15 bases map to TRBD2. The source was PBMCs, collected at surgery. The sequence was collected from a female donor with early-stage non-small cell lung cancer. CDR3 in DNA: TGCAGTGCTAGCTGGCTCCGGGACAGGACTAGCGGGGGGGCCACAGATACGCAGTATTTT. Amino acids: CSASWLRDRTSGGATDTQYF.